This T cell receptor beta chain was sequenced during a study of T cells in Graves' hyperthyroidism and ophthalmopathy. In the study overall: Before any treatment, at initial diagnosis, peripheral blood was collected.

CDR1 and CDR2 (germline): MDHEN, SYDVKM. The CDR3 runs 15 residues. Diagnoses used clinical symptoms, serum thyroxine and TRAb, thyroid ultrasound and orbital computed tomography. PBMCs were obtained from about 10 ml fresh peripheral blood. Notes on this clonotype: What it binds is not known. The junction shows a germline mismatch at one end, possibly a read error.

Broader study findings: Most clonotypes expanded in thyroid above 0.001 were likewise present in blood.

Template material for amplifying TCR beta CDR3 regions consisted of RNA transcripts. A set of HTBI primers served as the primers for a first-round RT-PCR of the TCR CDR3. TCRdb redid the calling of the multiplex PCR reads with MiXCR, one entry per CDR3 protein. Here the sample spans fewer than 700,000 distinct CDR3 sequences, about 15% being singletons. The V and J genes are TRBV28 and TRBJ1-5; D ambiguous. The specimen sequenced was blood. This sequence was found in a woman in her late teens or twenties with Graves' ophthalmopathy. The CDR3 nucleotides are TGTGCCAGCAGTTTTACCCAGTCTAGCAATCAGCACCAGCATTTT. Its protein is CASSFTQSSNQHQHF.